What follows are 23 T cell receptor beta chains derived from one specimen sequenced in a study of blood T cells in healthy people across ages. Alongside a J-beta primer mix, a sample-barcoded 5' primer served in a second PCR lasting about 6 to 11 cycles. TCRdb re-derived calls from the 5' RACE reads in MiXCR, one entry per CDR3 protein. The sample carries approximately 810,000 distinct CDR3 sequences, 29% recorded once. Sequencing was performed on blood. The receptors here all came from an elderly woman in good health.

Points on this clonotype: This may come from a read error, since a much larger clone is one base off. This chain uses TRBV29-1 with TRBJ2-5, with D maybe TRBD2 (5 bases). The germline CDR1 and CDR2 sequences are SQVTM and ANQGSEA. The CDR3 runs 12 residues. The CDR3 DNA reads as TGCAACGTTATTGAGGGTACGGAGACCCAGTACTTC. It specifies CNVIEGTETQYF. The variable domain in full, with the rest retrieved from reference TRBV29-1 and TRBJ2-5, is SAVISQKPSRDICQRGTSLTIQCQVDSQVTMMFWYRQQPGQSLTLIATANQGSEATYESGFVIDKFPISRPNLTFSTLTVSNMSPEDSSIYLCNVIEGTETQYFGPGTRLLVL.

At least ten counts were recorded for this clonotype. J is TRBJ2-3 and V is TRBV10-1; the match to TRBD1 covers 9 bases. This CDR3 is built from 16 residues. With V trimmed by 2 bases and J by 6 bases, 9 bases remained unmatched. Germline assignment: CDR1 WNHNN and CDR2 SYGVQD (reference sequence). Here the CDR3 DNA reads TGCGCCAGCAGTGAGGGAGGGACAGGGATGTCGGATACGCAGTATTTT. This sequence encodes CASSEGGTGMSDTQYF.

This chain links TRBV19 with TRBJ1-2; TRBD1 is a possible D gene (6 bases). The CDR3 contains 15 residues. The germline V gene encodes CDR1 LNHDA and CDR2 SQIVND (reference sequence). V shed 0 bases and J shed 6 bases, with 14 bases lying between them. DNA for the CDR3: TGTGCCAGTAGTATAGAGGGACAAAGGGTGAATGGCTACACCTTC. It codes for CASSIEGQRVNGYTF.

As to this clonotype: A much larger clone lies one base from this, so it may be a read error. The chain carries TRBV7-2 and TRBJ2-5, with D possibly being TRBD1 (5 bases). Germline V gene data show CDR1 as SGHTA and CDR2 as FQGNSA. CDR3 length: 11 residues. Deletions cut 4 bases from V and 11 bases from J, with 11 bases between. The CDR3 reads CASSSTGRQYF. CDR3 in DNA: TGTGCCAGCAGCTCTACAGGAAGGCAGTACTTC.

The V gene is TRBV9, the J gene TRBJ2-3, with D perhaps given as TRBD1 or TRBD2 (5 bases each). CDR3 length: 15 residues. Trimming took 9 bases from V and 0 from J, leaving 17 bases between them. From germline, CDR1 is SGDLS and CDR2 YYNGEE. CDR3 nucleotide sequence: TGTGCCACCTCCCGGGACGGAATTAGCACAGATACGCAGTATTTT. Protein product: CATSRDGISTDTQYF.

This chain links TRBV7-2 with TRBJ1-4; unclear D gene. The CDR3 has 14 amino acids. Germline V gene sequence: CDR1 SGHTA, CDR2 FQGNSA. V lost 2 bases, J lost 13 bases, and 17 bases lay in between. The CDR3 sequence: CASSLQRGTVGLFF. DNA for the CDR3: TGTGCCAGCAGCTTACAGCGGGGAACGGTTGGACTGTTTTTT.

The table lists this clonotype with a few counts. The chain couples TRBV6-1 to TRBJ1-2; D remains ambiguous. Germline-derived CDR1 and CDR2 are MNHNS and SASEGT. The CDR3 has 11 residues. The V end was cut by 1 base, the J end by 12 bases, with 9 bases between. The CDR3 DNA follows: TGTGCCAGCAGTGAAGTGCTCACAGACACCTTC. Its protein product is CASSEVLTDTF.

This clonotype was counted many times. Here the CDR3 reads CAISESGRGYPRNTEAFF. CDR3 bases: TGTGCCATCAGTGAGTCCGGCAGGGGCTATCCGAGGAACACTGAAGCTTTCTTT. The rearrangement uses TRBV10-3 and TRBJ1-1, with TRBD1 as a possible D gene (6 bases). V lost 0 bases to trimming and J lost 1 base, with 18 bases between them. Germline V CDR1 and CDR2: ENHRY, SYGVKD. CDR3 size: 18 residues.

This clonotype was seen ten or more times. The V gene is TRBV7-2, the J gene TRBJ2-4; D remains unclear. The CDR3 runs 13 residues. Trimming took off 1 base at V and 9 bases at J, with 10 bases between the two ends. Germline V CDR1 and CDR2: SGHTA, FQGNSA. The CDR3 sequence: CASSLDIVSIQYF. DNA for the CDR3: TGTGCCAGCAGCTTAGATATAGTAAGCATTCAGTACTTC. The whole variable domain, filled in from reference TRBV7-2 and TRBJ2-4, reads GAGVSQSPSNKVTEKGKDVELRCDPISGHTALYWYRQSLGQGLEFLIYFQGNSAPDKSGLPSDRFSAERTGGSVSTLTIQRTQQEDSAVYLCASSLDIVSIQYFGAGTRLSVL.

Comments on this clonotype: Compared with germline, one end of the junction differs, possibly owing to a read error. The rearrangement joins TRBV9 to TRBJ1-2, with 8 positions matching TRBD1. The CDR3 contains 15 residues. The germline gives CDR1 SGDLS, CDR2 YYNGEE. In DNA form, the CDR3 reads TGTACCAGCAGCCTGGGACAGGTGGGAACCTATGGCTACACCTTC. It translates to CTSSLGQVGTYGYTF. Drawing the rest from reference TRBV9 and TRBJ1-2, the complete variable domain is DSGVTQTPKHLITATGQRVTLRCSPRSGDLSVYWYQQSLDQGLQFLIQYYNGEERAKGNILERFSAQQFPDLHSELNLSSLELGDSALYFCTSSLGQVGTYGYTFGSGTRLTVV.

This chain uses TRBV11-2 with TRBJ2-3; D gene unclear. Germline values: CDR1 SGHAT, CDR2 FQNNGV. Trimming removed 8 bases from V and 0 bases from J, with 21 bases in between. This CDR3 spans 17 amino acids. Here the CDR3 reads CASAIHPGSSSTDTQYF. The CDR3 DNA reads TGTGCCAGCGCCATTCACCCAGGAAGTTCTAGCACAGATACGCAGTATTTT.

This clonotype was recorded at least ten times. CDR3 nucleotide sequence: TGTGCCAGCAGTCCCAACAGGCCCGGGGAGCTGTTTTTT. It translates to CASSPNRPGELFF. The rearrangement joins TRBV6-5 to TRBJ2-2; D might be TRBD1 (5 bases). From germline, CDR1 is MNHEY and CDR2 SVGAGI. This CDR3 region has 13 residues. V was pared by 5 bases and J by 6 bases, with 10 bases between.

In its sample, this clonotype was seen many times. This chain joins TRBV7-9 and TRBJ2-7; TRBD1 or TRBD2 may be the D gene (5 bases each). Trimming took 1 base from V and 5 from J, leaving 15 bases between them. Germline V gives CDR1 SEHNR, CDR2 FQNEAQ (reference sequence). The CDR3 extends over 15 amino acids. CDR3 in amino acids: CASSLGEGRAHEQYF. DNA for the CDR3: TGTGCCAGCAGCTTAGGCGAGGGCAGGGCCCACGAGCAGTACTTC.

At least ten counts were recorded for this clonotype. The V call is TRBV6-6, the J call TRBJ2-1; D not certain. CDR1 is MNHNY and CDR2 is SVGAGI in the germline V gene (reference sequence). Trimming removed 6 bases from V and 6 bases from J, with 15 bases in between. The CDR3 sequence is 14 residues long. The CDR3 region has the DNA TGTGCCAGCAGCCGCCCCGACGTGAGCAATGAGCAGTTCTTC. Amino acid sequence: CASSRPDVSNEQFF.

This chain joins TRBV4-2 and TRBJ1-5; 8 nucleotides align to TRBD1. Germline V lookup: CDR1 LGHNA, CDR2 YNFKEQ. Germline trimming cut 5 bases from V and 1 base from J; bases unmatched to any gene: 4. The CDR3 has 15 amino acids. The CDR3 here is CASSAGQASNQPQHF. The CDR3 DNA reads as TGTGCCAGCAGCGCGGGACAGGCAAGCAATCAGCCCCAGCATTTT.

The chain employs TRBV27 and TRBJ2-1, with 7 bases matching TRBD1. V dropped 6 bases and J dropped 1; count of bases not matched to a gene: 12. The CDR3 has 17 amino acids. Looked up from germline, CDR1 is MNHEY and CDR2 is SMNVEV (reference sequence). The CDR3 bases are TGTGCCAGCAGCCCGATGTCAGGGGGATTATCCTACAATGAGCAGTTCTTC. Translated: CASSPMSGGLSYNEQFF.

This clonotype has ten or more counts. For the CDR3, the DNA is TGTGCCAGCAGAACAGTCGAGCAGTACTTC. Translated: CASRTVEQYF. The V call is TRBV2, the J call TRBJ2-7; no reliable D call. The CDR3 extends over 10 amino acids. The V end lost 6 bases, the J end lost 6 bases, and 6 bases lay between the germline ends. The germline V gene encodes CDR1 SNHLY and CDR2 FYNNEI.

This clonotype was seen many times. The chain carries TRBV20-1 and TRBJ2-4, with D unresolved. The CDR3 is made up of 15 amino acids. The ends were cut back, 1 base at V and 0 bases at J, with 10 bases in the middle. Looked up from germline, CDR1 is DFQATT and CDR2 is SNEGSKA (reference sequence). This chain's CDR3 is CSARVISGAKNIQYF. CDR3 nucleotides: TGCAGTGCTAGAGTAATTTCAGGAGCCAAAAACATTCAGTACTTC.

This clonotype occurred many times. The V and J genes are TRBV6-2 or TRBV6-3 and TRBJ2-7; 11 bases are a match to TRBD1. Per the germline V gene, CDR1 is MNHEY and CDR2 is SVGEGT. The CDR3 covers 14 residues. V trimming: 10 bases; J trimming: 6 bases; junction bases outside the gene matches: 11. This chain's CDR3 is CAISDRGRKGEQYF. The CDR3 DNA is TGTGCCATATCGGACAGGGGGCGGAAGGGCGAGCAGTACTTC.

This clonotype was seen repeatedly, ten times or more. V usage is TRBV7-9 and J usage is TRBJ2-5; D possibly matches TRBD1 or TRBD2 (5 bases each). The germline V gene encodes CDR1 SEHNR and CDR2 FQNEAQ (reference sequence). Deletions cut 5 bases from V and 1 base from J, with 17 bases between. The CDR3 spans 16 residues. CDR3 in amino acids: CASSPGASGSQETQYF. The CDR3 DNA reads as TGTGCCAGCAGCCCCGGGGCGTCTGGGTCCCAAGAGACCCAGTACTTC. The full variable domain, rest sourced from reference TRBV7-9 and TRBJ2-5, is DTGVSQNPRHKITKRGQNVTFRCDPISEHNRLYWYRQTLGQGPEFLTYFQNEAQLEKSRLLSDRFSAERPKGSFSTLEIQRTEQGDSAMYLCASSPGASGSQETQYFGPGTRLLVL.

The chain couples TRBV3-1 to TRBJ1-6; maybe TRBD1 (6 bases). V was cut by 1 base and J by 5 bases, with 15 bases left in between. CDR1 and CDR2 from the germline V gene are LGHDT and YNNKEL (reference sequence). CDR3 length: 17 amino acids. The CDR3 DNA follows: TGTGCCAGCAGCCAAGTTAGGGTACAGGGCAATAATTCACCCCTCCACTTT. It translates to CASSQVRVQGNNSPLHF.

Regarding this clonotype: A much larger clone lies one base from this, so it may be a read error. The CDR3 DNA reads TGTGCCAGCAGCGAACTACAGGGGAGCAAGCAGTTCTTC. This translates into CASSELQGSKQFF. J is TRBJ2-1 and V is TRBV7-9; 7 bases fit TRBD1. The CDR3 consists of 13 residues. V lost 5 bases to trimming and J lost 11 bases; unmatched junction nucleotides: 9. From germline, CDR1 is SEHNR and CDR2 FQNEAQ (reference sequence).

Regarding this clonotype: It may be a read error: a sequence one base away is much more abundant. The chain combines TRBV7-2 with TRBJ2-3, with 7 bases aligning to TRBD2. V lost 3 bases, J lost 6 bases, and 9 bases stayed unmatched. The CDR3 is 15 residues long. Per the germline V gene, CDR1 is SGHTA and CDR2 is FQGNSA. Here the CDR3 reads CASSFRSGEGDTQYF. In DNA, the CDR3 is TGTGCCAGCAGCTTTCGATCGGGGGAGGGTGATACGCAGTATTTT.